The 18 T cell receptor beta chains in this list originate from one sample, sequenced in a study of neurological immune-mediated disorders. TCRdb called the 5' RACE reads again in MiXCR, with one record for every CDR3 protein. The profile shows tens of thousands of distinct CDR3 sequences, about 3.2% of them singletons. Regarding time point: longitudinal time-point 1 (baseline). The sample comprised PBMCs. The receptors come from a woman in her sixties or seventies with multiple sclerosis.

At least ten counts were recorded for this clonotype. The chain uses TRBV7-2 and TRBJ2-7, with TRBD2 matching 9 bases. V gave up 5 bases and J gave up 7 bases; unmatched junction bases: 6. CDR1 and CDR2 (germline): SGHTA, FQGNSA. The CDR3 is made up of 13 amino acids. DNA for the CDR3: TGTGCCAGCAGCGTCAGCGGGGGGTTAGAGCAGTACTTC. Its translation is CASSVSGGLEQYF.

This clonotype was observed at least ten times. This rearrangement joins TRBV20-1 to TRBJ2-1; D might be TRBD1 (7 bases). The germline gives CDR1 DFQATT, CDR2 SNEGSKA (reference sequence). The CDR3 is made up of 13 amino acids. With 5 bases removed from V and 9 bases from J, the gap between germline ends came to 17 bases. In DNA, the CDR3 is TGCAGTGCTCCCCGGGTGCAGGGGGGTGAGCAGTTCTTC. This encodes CSAPRVQGGEQFF.

This clonotype was found many times. V and J are TRBV7-2 and TRBJ2-1; 8 bases agree with TRBD1. The trim removed 3 bases at V and 7 bases at J, leaving 5 bases unmatched. The CDR3 has 14 amino acids. Germline CDR1 and CDR2: SGHTA and FQGNSA. Here the CDR3 DNA reads TGTGCCAGCAGCTTCGAGACAGGGGTTAATGAGCAGTTCTTC. It is translated as CASSFETGVNEQFF.

The sample holds many counts of this clonotype. This chain joins TRBV11-2 and TRBJ1-2; perhaps TRBD1 as D (5 bases). The CDR3 loop spans 11 amino acids. Germline CDR1 is SGHAT and CDR2 is FQNNGV. Trimming left V 5 bases short and J 6 bases short, with 7 bases between. The DNA of the CDR3 is TGTGCCAGCAGCCCAGGGAATGGCTACACCTTC. Its translation: CASSPGNGYTF.

In this sample, this clonotype turned up a few times. The genes are TRBV20-1 and TRBJ1-3; D remains unclear. The germline V gene encodes CDR1 DFQATT and CDR2 SNEGSKA (reference sequence). This CDR3 is built from 12 residues. V lost 6 bases and J 3 bases, leaving 9 bases between the germline ends. This chain's CDR3 is CSAPSGGNTIYF. The DNA for the CDR3 is TGCAGTGCCCCGAGCGGTGGAAACACCATATATTTT.

There are many counts of this clonotype. The chain joins TRBV6-5 to TRBJ1-1, with D possibly matching TRBD1 (5 bases). Trimming shortened V by 2 bases and J by 1 base, and 11 bases separated the two germline ends. The germline gives CDR1 MNHEY, CDR2 SVGAGI. The length of the CDR3 is 15 residues. The CDR3 DNA reads TGTGCCAGCAGTTACAGAGCTGGGGGGAACACTGAAGCTTTCTTT. Amino acids: CASSYRAGGNTEAFF.

Remarks on this clonotype: No DNA is shown, since the ends of the CDR3 on it are uncertain; the CDR3 is the one TCRdb lists. This rearrangement joins TRBV10-1 to TRBJ2-7; the tabulated D call, TRBD2, remains unverified against the DNA. A total of 13 residues make up the CDR3, ends included. Germline assignment: CDR1 WNHNN and CDR2 SYGVQD (reference sequence). CDR3 loop: CACSARLVYEQYF.

At least ten counts were recorded for this clonotype. The chain employs TRBV19 and TRBJ2-7, with D uncertain. CDR1 and CDR2 (germline): LNHDA, SQIVND (reference sequence). This CDR3 region has 12 residues. V lost 4 bases and J lost 5, with 9 bases in between. The CDR3 region has the DNA TGTGCCAGTAGTACCCCCCGGAACGAGCAGTACTTC. This codes for CASSTPRNEQYF.

This clonotype was counted at least ten times. J is TRBJ1-1 and V is TRBV12-3 or TRBV12-4; D unresolved. Deletions cut 3 bases from V and 12 bases from J, with 11 bases between. CDR3 length: 11 residues. The CDR3 loop is CASSFRQRTFF. For the CDR3, the DNA is TGTGCCAGCAGTTTCCGGCAGAGGACTTTCTTT.

The gene calls are TRBV18 and TRBJ2-7; 11 bases are shared with TRBD2. This CDR3 spans 19 amino acids. Germline CDR1 and CDR2: KGHSH and LQKENI. V lost 1 base, J lost 0 bases, and 11 bases stayed unmatched. CDR3 sequence: CASSPQSGSSGGSSYEQYF. The CDR3 nucleotides are TGTGCCAGCTCACCACAATCGGGCTCTAGCGGGGGGTCCTCCTACGAGCAGTACTTC.

This clonotype showed up many times. The chain couples TRBV6-5 to TRBJ1-1, with a tentative D call TRBD1 (5 bases). Per the germline V gene, CDR1 is MNHEY and CDR2 is SVGAGI. V lost 4 bases and J lost 0, with 12 bases in between. CDR3 length equals 15 residues. CDR3 coding DNA: TGTGCCAGCAGTTCCTCAGGGTTTCTGAACACTGAAGCTTTCTTT. Translation gives CASSSSGFLNTEAFF.

This clonotype was observed many times. The rearrangement joins TRBV7-6 to TRBJ2-1, with a possible D match to TRBD2 (5 bases). The CDR3 extends over 16 amino acids. Germline V gene data show CDR1 as SGHVS and CDR2 as FNYEAQ. V was pared by 3 bases and J by 6 bases, with 18 bases between. CDR3 sequence reads: CASSFVPDTAGNEQFF. The CDR3 DNA reads TGTGCCAGCAGCTTCGTACCTGACACGGCGGGCAATGAGCAGTTCTTC.

The rearrangement joins TRBV11-2 to TRBJ2-2; D is possibly TRBD1 (6 bases). This CDR3 has 14 residues. Trimming took off 8 bases at V and 2 bases at J, with 12 bases between the two ends. Germline V CDR1 and CDR2: SGHAT, FQNNGV. CDR3 DNA: TGTGCCAGCCGACAGGTGGGAAACACCGGGGAGCTGTTTTTT. Translation: CASRQVGNTGELFF.

This clonotype showed up many times. The chain links TRBV6-6 to TRBJ2-2; TRBD2 matches 7 bases. In germline, CDR1 is MNHNY, CDR2 SVGAGI (reference sequence). V lost 0 bases, J lost 5 bases, and 6 bases stayed unmatched. The CDR3 sequence is 16 residues long. CDR3 nucleotide sequence: TGTGCCAGCAGTTACTCGGGGGGGAGAAGTACCGGGGAGCTGTTTTTT. Translating it yields CASSYSGGRSTGELFF.

This clonotype was seen ten or more times. V usage is TRBV18 and J usage is TRBJ1-1; possibly TRBD1 for D (6 bases). V lost 3 bases and J lost 0, with 11 bases in between. Germline V gene sequence: CDR1 KGHSH, CDR2 LQKENI. The CDR3 is made up of 15 amino acids. The CDR3 DNA is TGTGCCAGCTCACCCCGTGACAGGCTGAACACTGAAGCTTTCTTT. Its protein is CASSPRDRLNTEAFF.

This clonotype was counted many times. The J gene is TRBJ1-1, the V gene TRBV6-1, with no clear D. Trimming stripped 5 bases from V and 4 bases from J, with 11 bases between. CDR3 length equals 13 residues. Per the germline V gene, CDR1 is MNHNS and CDR2 is SASEGT. This CDR3 is CASSPASGTEAFF. In DNA form, the CDR3 reads TGTGCCAGCAGTCCTGCGTCGGGCACTGAAGCTTTCTTT.

This clonotype was counted many times. The chain employs TRBV20-1 and TRBJ2-3; TRBD1 or TRBD2 may be the D gene (5 bases each). The length of the CDR3 is 13 residues. Trimming removed 4 bases from V and 1 base from J, with 9 bases in between. In germline, CDR1 is DFQATT, CDR2 SNEGSKA (reference sequence). CDR3 coding DNA: TGCAGTGCTATCCGGGACGGCACAGATACGCAGTATTTT. Protein sequence: CSAIRDGTDTQYF.

This clonotype is labeled medium-sized (0.01 to 0.1%). DNA for the CDR3: TGCAGTGCTAGCGGGTTGGCAACAAGCTCCTATAATTCACCCCTCCACTTT. Translated, it gives CSASGLATSSYNSPLHF. The rearrangement uses TRBV20-1 and TRBJ1-6; the D is unclear. Trimming shortened V by 3 bases and J by 0 bases, and 15 bases separated the two germline ends. Germline CDR1 DFQATT, CDR2 SNEGSKA (reference sequence). The CDR3 has 17 residues.